These 27 T cell receptor beta chains were sequenced from one sample in a study of glioma-infiltrating T cells. The iRepertoire nested amplicon-rescue multiplex PCR amplified TCR alpha and beta CDR3s from RNA. TCRdb fed the multiplex PCR reads into MiXCR, producing one record per CDR3 protein. Among about 200,000 distinct CDR3 sequences listed, over 30% were seen once. The material sequenced was glioma tissue, nonneoplastic brain tissue, or PBMCs (not recorded which). These receptors all come from a human donor with low-grade glioma or glioblastoma, undergoing nonglioma brain surgery, or in good health (not recorded which).

This clonotype was seen a few times. This may come from a read error, since a much larger clone is one base off. The CDR3 end shows no conserved phenylalanine or tryptophan, and so a read error is likely. V and J are TRBV28 and TRBJ2-2; TRBD2 matches 10 bases. Losses at the gene ends were 4 bases for V and 1 base for J; bases not matched to a gene: 0. Germline assignment: CDR1 MDHEN and CDR2 SYDVKM. There are 15 residues in the CDR3. CDR3 amino acids: CASSSSGRNTGELFL. CDR3 in DNA: TGTGCCAGCAGTTCTAGCGGGAGGAACACCGGGGAGCTGTTTCTT.

This clonotype was seen repeatedly, ten times or more. The genes are TRBV6-1 and TRBJ2-3, with 8 bases identical to TRBD2. CDR3 length equals 16 residues. Germline V gene data show CDR1 as MNHNS and CDR2 as SASEGT. V trimming: 7 bases; J trimming: 2 bases; junction bases outside the gene matches: 11. The DNA for the CDR3 is TGTGCCAGCATCGGGGGGGTTGCGGGAAACACAGATACGCAGTATTTT. Residues: CASIGGVAGNTDTQYF.

This clonotype came up many times. The J gene is TRBJ1-2, the V gene TRBV27; D gene ambiguous. In germline, CDR1 is MNHEY, CDR2 SMNVEV (reference sequence). V was pared by 2 bases and J by 2 bases, with 12 bases between. This CDR3 region has 15 residues. The CDR3 nucleotides are TGTGCCAGCAGTTTACGGCCGGGAGGGAACTATGGCTACACCTTC. Residues: CASSLRPGGNYGYTF.

This clonotype was counted at least ten times. The V call is TRBV15, the J call TRBJ2-1, with D uncertain. The CDR3 spans 13 residues. Trimming stripped 0 bases from V and 6 bases from J, with 6 bases between. Germline V gene sequence: CDR1 LNHNV, CDR2 YYDKDF (reference sequence). CDR3 sequence reads: CATSRDPRNEQFF. The CDR3 DNA reads as TGTGCCACCAGCAGAGATCCGCGCAATGAGCAGTTCTTC.

This clonotype has ten or more counts. Mismatch with germline at one junction end may stem from a read error. The chain links TRBV29-1 to TRBJ1-1; D gene ambiguous. The CDR3 spans 13 residues. Germline V gives CDR1 SQVTM, CDR2 ANQGSEA. The CDR3 DNA reads as TGCAGCGTATCGACATCCTTGAACGCTGAAGCTTTCTTT. The encoded protein is CSVSTSLNAEAFF.

Ten or more counts support this clonotype. The CDR3 DNA sequence: TGCGCCAGCAGTGGGCCAACTAGCACAGATACGCAGTATTTT. This sequence encodes CASSGPTSTDTQYF. This sequence joins TRBV10-2 and TRBJ2-3, with D uncertain. The germline gives CDR1 WSHSY, CDR2 SAAADI. V dropped 4 bases and J dropped 0 bases, with 8 bases sitting between them. This CDR3 region has 14 residues.

There are many counts of this clonotype. The chain has TRBV7-9 and TRBJ2-1; D uncertain. V gave up 1 base and J gave up 6 bases, with 4 bases separating them. Germline V lookup: CDR1 SEHNR, CDR2 FQNEAQ (reference sequence). The CDR3 length is 12 residues. Written as DNA, the CDR3 is TGTGCCAGCAGCTTAGAGCCCAATGAGCAGTTCTTC. It yields the protein CASSLEPNEQFF.

This clonotype occurred once. This sequence may be a read error, since a much larger clone differs from it by one base. The rearrangement uses TRBV4-3 and TRBJ1-6, with D tentatively TRBD1 (5 bases). The CDR3 covers 16 residues. The germline gives CDR1 LGHNA, CDR2 YSLEER. CDR3 protein: CASSQDLAGSASPLNF. Here the CDR3 DNA reads TGCGCCAGCAGCCAAGATTTAGCAGGGAGCGCTTCACCCCTCAACTTT.

The chain recombines TRBV19 with TRBJ1-1, with D possibly matching TRBD1 (6 bases). Per the germline V gene, CDR1 is LNHDA and CDR2 is SQIVND (reference sequence). The CDR3 covers 13 residues. Trimming took 5 bases from V and 5 from J, leaving 12 bases between them. The CDR3 sequence: CASSLQGLTEAFF. The CDR3 DNA follows: TGTGCCAGTAGTTTACAGGGCCTGACTGAAGCTTTCTTT. The full variable domain, with the rest looked up from reference TRBV19 and TRBJ1-1, is DGGITQSPKYLFRKEGQNVTLSCEQNLNHDAMYWYRQDPGQGLRLIYYSQIVNDFQKGDIAEGYSVSREKKESFPLTVTSAQKNPTAFYLCASSLQGLTEAFFGQGTRLTVV.

There are many counts of this clonotype. The rearrangement uses TRBV25-1 and TRBJ2-7, with TRBD1 identical over 8 bases. This CDR3 is built from 17 residues. CDR1 is MGHDK and CDR2 is SYGVNS in the germline V gene. V lost 1 base, J lost 4 bases, and 12 bases stayed unmatched. The CDR3 DNA reads TGTGCCAGCAGTGAATTGGGTACAGGACAGGGAGGATACGAGCAGTACTTC. Its translation: CASSELGTGQGGYEQYF.

There are a few counts of this clonotype. One base away lies a much larger clone, so this may be a sequencing read error. The V gene is TRBV6-2 or TRBV6-3, the J gene TRBJ2-7; tentatively, D is TRBD2 (6 bases). The V gene lost 2 bases and the J gene lost 9 bases, with 14 bases spanning the gap. There are 13 residues in the CDR3. Germline V gene data show CDR1 as MNHEY and CDR2 as SVGEGT. In nucleotides, the CDR3 is TGTGCCAGCAGTTACGGTGTAGGGACTCCGCAGTACTTC. Amino acids: CASSYGVGTPQYF.

There are many counts of this clonotype. This sequence joins TRBV7-2 and TRBJ1-2; D is uncertain. Germline loops: CDR1 SGHTA, CDR2 FQGNSA. V was trimmed by 1 base and J by 5 bases, leaving 14 bases between them. The CDR3 is 15 amino acids. The CDR3 nucleotides are TGTGCCAGCAGCTTAGGACCGGTCGGTGGTTATGGCTACACCTTC. Translation gives CASSLGPVGGYGYTF.

This clonotype has ten or more counts. This chain links TRBV7-9 with TRBJ2-1, with TRBD2 matching 11 bases. CDR1 and CDR2 from the germline V gene are SEHNR and FQNEAQ (reference sequence). V shed 5 bases and J 8 bases; nucleotides not matched to a gene: 11. The CDR3 length is 16 residues. The CDR3, as DNA: TGTGCCAGCAGCCGATCCCTAGCGGGAGGAATTGATGAGCAGTTCTTC. Translating gives CASSRSLAGGIDEQFF.

In this sample, this clonotype turned up many times. The genes are TRBV7-9 and TRBJ2-4, with D perhaps matching TRBD1 (5 bases). The CDR3 runs to 11 residues. Looked up from germline, CDR1 is SEHNR and CDR2 is FQNEAQ (reference sequence). The V end lost 5 bases, the J end lost 6 bases, and 5 bases lay between the germline ends. CDR3 residues: CASSDRNIQYF. The CDR3 DNA is TGTGCCAGCAGCGACAGAAACATTCAGTACTTC. The full variable domain, completed using reference TRBV7-9 and TRBJ2-4, is DTGVSQNPRHKITKRGQNVTFRCDPISEHNRLYWYRQTLGQGPEFLTYFQNEAQLEKSRLLSDRFSAERPKGSFSTLEIQRTEQGDSAMYLCASSDRNIQYFGAGTRLSVL.

The rearrangement links TRBV7-3 to TRBJ2-3, with TRBD2 identical over 14 bases. Germline CDR1 SGHTA, CDR2 FQGTGA. V dropped 4 bases and J dropped 6; count of bases not matched to a gene: 6. This CDR3 is built from 16 residues. CDR3 amino acids: CASSSTSGRAGDTQYF. As DNA, the CDR3 is TGTGCCAGCAGCTCGACTAGCGGGAGGGCCGGGGATACGCAGTATTTT.

This clonotype was seen repeatedly, ten times or more. V and J are TRBV28 and TRBJ1-2, with D perhaps matching TRBD1 (6 bases). Germline CDR1 MDHEN, CDR2 SYDVKM. Trimming cost V 4 bases and J 2 bases, with 11 bases left between them. This CDR3 is built from 14 residues. The CDR3 nucleotides are TGTGCCAGCAGTTCCCCAGGGGCCAACTATGGCTACACCTTC. Residues: CASSSPGANYGYTF.

Comments on this clonotype: It may be a read error: a sequence one base away is much more abundant. The chain employs TRBV28 and TRBJ2-7; D is possibly TRBD2 (7 bases). Germline assignment: CDR1 MDHEN and CDR2 SYDVKM. CDR3 length equals 15 residues. V dropped 2 bases and J dropped 8 bases, with 19 bases sitting between them. CDR3 bases: TGTGCCAGCAGTTTAGGTGGGGGGGCGACCGCCAAGCAGTACTTC. Translation gives CASSLGGGATAKQYF.

The genes are TRBV7-9 and TRBJ1-4; TRBD1 matches at 9 bases. V trimming: 3 bases; J trimming: 8 bases; junction bases outside the gene matches: 10. There are 16 residues in the CDR3. CDR1 and CDR2 from the germline V gene are SEHNR and FQNEAQ (reference sequence). CDR3 sequence reads: CASSLRRTGDREKLFF. CDR3 DNA sequence: TGTGCCAGCAGCTTGAGGAGGACAGGGGACCGGGAAAAACTGTTTTTT.

The CDR3 coding sequence is TGTGCCAGCAGTCCGACTAGCGGGAGAAACATTCAGTACTTC. It specifies CASSPTSGRNIQYF. This sequence joins TRBV5-4 and TRBJ2-4; TRBD2 matches 12 bases. The trim removed 5 bases at V and 6 bases at J, leaving 3 bases unmatched. CDR1 is SGHNT and CDR2 is YYREEE in the germline V gene (reference sequence). The CDR3 has 14 amino acids.

With respect to this clonotype: This may be a read error: a much more frequent sequence differs by one nucleotide. V is TRBV7-2 and J is TRBJ1-5; TRBD1 agrees at 7 bases. The CDR3 sequence is 17 residues long. Germline-derived CDR1 and CDR2 are SGHTA and FQGNSA. J gave up 5 bases and V 1 base, and 11 bases lay outside the gene matches. The CDR3: CASSLVSGGTVYQPQHF. CDR3 bases: TGTGCCAGCAGCTTAGTTTCGGGAGGGACAGTTTATCAGCCCCAGCATTTT.

Turning to this clonotype: One base away lies a much larger clone, so this may be a sequencing read error. The rearrangement joins TRBV3-1 to TRBJ2-3; no reliable D call. This CDR3 contains 12 residues. CDR1 is LGHDT and CDR2 is YNNKEL in the germline V gene (reference sequence). Deletions cut 10 bases from V and 5 bases from J, with 13 bases between. CDR3 DNA: TGTGCCAACACCCAGACGGGAGATACGCAGTATTTT. Protein: CANTQTGDTQYF.

The CDR3 region has the DNA TGTGCCAGCAGCCCGGGGGCCTCAGACCTAGCGGGGGGAAGAGGCGAGCAGTACTTC. Translation: CASSPGASDLAGGRGEQYF. The V call is TRBV11-2, the J call TRBJ2-7; TRBD2 aligns across 11 bases. This CDR3 is built from 19 residues. CDR1 and CDR2 (germline): SGHAT, FQNNGV. V dropped 5 bases and J dropped 6; count of bases not matched to a gene: 21.

Note on this clonotype: One base away lies a much larger clone, so this may be a sequencing read error. The J gene is TRBJ2-5, the V gene TRBV3-1, with 11 nucleotides matching TRBD2. In germline, CDR1 is LGHDT, CDR2 YNNKEL (reference sequence). V shed 5 bases and J 1 base; nucleotides not matched to a gene: 9. This CDR3 contains 17 residues. CDR3 bases: TGTGCCAGCAGCATAGGGACTAGCGGATACTTCCAAGAGACCCAGTACTTC. Translating it yields CASSIGTSGYFQETQYF.

This clonotype was observed a handful of times. V and J are TRBV14 and TRBJ2-1, with D tentatively TRBD2 (5 bases). V lost 4 bases to trimming and J lost 5 bases, with 12 bases between them. Germline CDR1 SGHDN, CDR2 FVKESK. The CDR3 is 14 amino acids. CDR3 nucleotides: TGTGCCAGCAGCCTCCTAGCAGATGACAATGAGCAGTTCTTC. It codes for CASSLLADDNEQFF.

This clonotype has ten or more counts. The chain has TRBV4-3 and TRBJ2-5; 8 positions match TRBD1. The junction had 6 bases not matched to a gene; V was cut back by 3 bases and J by 0 bases. Per germline, CDR1 LGHNA and CDR2 YSLEER. CDR3 size: 16 residues. The CDR3 DNA reads as TGCGCCAGCAGCCAGCAGACAGGGGAATACCAAGAGACCCAGTACTTC. Protein: CASSQQTGEYQETQYF.

In this sample, this clonotype turned up many times. The CDR3, as DNA: TGTGCCAGCAGTTTCGGGAGCTCCTACGAGCAGTACTTC. Its translation: CASSFGSSYEQYF. The gene calls are TRBV7-2 and TRBJ2-7; tentative D call: TRBD2 (6 bases). The germline V and J ends were trimmed by 6 bases and 0 bases, with 9 bases remaining between them. The CDR3 is 13 residues long. Per germline, CDR1 SGHTA and CDR2 FQGNSA.

This clonotype was seen more than once but under ten times. The V gene is TRBV19, the J gene TRBJ2-1, with 7 bases identical to TRBD2. Germline V lookup: CDR1 LNHDA, CDR2 SQIVND (reference sequence). Trimming at V came to 4 bases and at J to 7 bases, leaving 7 bases not matched to a gene. The CDR3 is 14 residues long. CDR3: CASSSPGLLNEQFF. CDR3 sequence (DNA): TGTGCCAGTAGTAGCCCGGGACTACTGAATGAGCAGTTCTTC.